These T cell receptor beta chains were read from a single sample in a study of cytomegalovirus exposure and HLA in healthy donors. Produced via immunoSEQ multiplex PCR; TCRdb's table is partial and in-frame only. This table has some 160,000 clones, 84% appearing once. The specimen was PBMCs. The receptors shown here come from a man aged 18 to 35 in good health and CMV-seronegative. Both conserved end residues are trimmed from each CDR3. Where a row states a size, it is once, few, many or the class of an expanded clone; other rows omit it.

CDR3 protein	CDR3 length	clone size	V gene	J gene
ASSLGRGGQPQH	12	.	TRBV11-2	TRBJ1-5
ASSTGQQNTEAF	12	.	TRBV5-1	TRBJ1-1
ASSVGATNEKLF	12	.	TRBV9	TRBJ1-4
SVEDKDRGGTGELF	14	.	TRBV29-1	TRBJ2-2
ASSVVGENTEAF	12	.	TRBV9	TRBJ1-1
ASSYSTSGGDNEQF	14	.	TRBV6-5	TRBJ2-1
ASSLGLAGYGYEQY	14	.	TRBV27	TRBJ2-7
ASSRGGAVLEDEQY	14	.	TRBV18	TRBJ2-7
ASRGDRGRVHYGYT	14	.	TRBV28	TRBJ1-2
ASSEGTRGFAGYT	13	once	TRBV13	TRBJ1-2
ASSDLDSSGANVLT	14	once	TRBV6-4	TRBJ2-6
ASSWRDFGPYEQY	13	.	TRBV5-1	TRBJ2-7
ASSLGGSGEKLF	12	.	TRBV5-4	TRBJ1-4
AIRGQGREETQY	12	.	TRBV10-3	TRBJ2-5
ATPRPGEYNEQF	12	.	TRBV7-9	TRBJ2-1
ASSPRVGHSL	10	.	TRBV28	TRBJ2-7
ASSMGQSYEQY	11	.	TRBV7-3	TRBJ2-7
ASSPLSSGNTIY	12	.	TRBV27	TRBJ1-3
AIRKGDEQF	9	.	TRBV10-3	TRBJ2-1
ASSLGQGAWDEQF	13	.	TRBV19	TRBJ2-1
ASSELSGGAYNEQF	14	.	TRBV6-1	TRBJ2-1
ASQETATDTQY	11	.	TRBV5-1	TRBJ2-3
ASGGLAGKETQY	12	.	TRBV6-5	TRBJ2-5
ASGWASGSYEQY	12	once	TRBV10-2	TRBJ2-7